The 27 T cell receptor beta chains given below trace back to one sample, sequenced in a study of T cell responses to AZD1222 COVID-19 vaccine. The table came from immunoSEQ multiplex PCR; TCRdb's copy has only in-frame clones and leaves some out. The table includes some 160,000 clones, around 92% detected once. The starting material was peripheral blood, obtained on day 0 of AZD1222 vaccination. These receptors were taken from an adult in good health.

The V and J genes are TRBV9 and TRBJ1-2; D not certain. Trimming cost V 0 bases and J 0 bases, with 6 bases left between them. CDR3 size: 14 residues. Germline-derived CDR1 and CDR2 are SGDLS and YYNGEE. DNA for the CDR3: TGTGCCAGCAGCGTAGACGTAACTAACTATGGCTACACCTTC. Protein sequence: CASSVDVTNYGYTF.

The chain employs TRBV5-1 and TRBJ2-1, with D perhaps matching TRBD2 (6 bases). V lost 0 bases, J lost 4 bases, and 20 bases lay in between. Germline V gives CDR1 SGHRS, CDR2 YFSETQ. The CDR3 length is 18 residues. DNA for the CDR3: TGCGCCAGCAGCTTGGTTAAGTGGGGCGGGGAGATGTACAATGAGCAGTTCTTC. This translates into CASSLVKWGGEMYNEQFF.

CDR3 DNA sequence: TGTGCCACCACCCACAGACGAATTGGTGGCTACACCTTC. Amino acid sequence: CATTHRRIGGYTF. This sequence joins TRBV12-3 or TRBV12-4 and TRBJ1-2; D gene unclear. The CDR3 extends over 13 amino acids. V was cut by 10 bases and J by 7 bases, with 19 bases left in between.

The CDR3 is CAISARGGNTGELFF. DNA for the CDR3: TGTGCCATCAGTGCAAGAGGGGGGAACACCGGGGAGCTGTTTTTT. The chain uses TRBV10-3 and TRBJ2-2; the D gene is possibly TRBD1 (6 bases). Germline loops: CDR1 ENHRY, CDR2 SYGVKD. This CDR3 spans 15 amino acids. Trimming left V 4 bases short and J 1 base short, with 10 bases between.

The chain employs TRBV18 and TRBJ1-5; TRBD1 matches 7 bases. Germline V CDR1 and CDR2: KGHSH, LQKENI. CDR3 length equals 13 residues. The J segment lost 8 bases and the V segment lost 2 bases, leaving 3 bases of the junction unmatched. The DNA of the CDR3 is TGTGCCAGCTCACCAAGGGGGCTGGAGCCCCAGCATTTT. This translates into CASSPRGLEPQHF.

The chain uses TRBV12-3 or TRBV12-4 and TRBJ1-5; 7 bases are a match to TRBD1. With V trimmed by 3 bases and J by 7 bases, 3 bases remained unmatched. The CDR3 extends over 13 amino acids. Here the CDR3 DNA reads TGTGCCAGCAGTTTGAGGGGGCAACAGCCCCAGCATTTT. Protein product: CASSLRGQQPQHF.

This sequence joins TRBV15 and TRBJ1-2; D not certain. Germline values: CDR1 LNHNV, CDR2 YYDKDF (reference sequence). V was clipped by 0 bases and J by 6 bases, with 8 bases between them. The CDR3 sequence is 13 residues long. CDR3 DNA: TGTGCCACCAGCAGAGATTTGAGAGATGGCTACACCTTC. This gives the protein CATSRDLRDGYTF.

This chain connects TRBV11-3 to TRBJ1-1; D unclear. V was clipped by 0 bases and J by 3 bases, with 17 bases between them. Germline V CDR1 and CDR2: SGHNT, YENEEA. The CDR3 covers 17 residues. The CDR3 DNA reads TGTGCCAGCAGCTTAGATCAGATGGGGAGGCCCCACACTGAAGCTTTCTTT. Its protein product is CASSLDQMGRPHTEAFF.

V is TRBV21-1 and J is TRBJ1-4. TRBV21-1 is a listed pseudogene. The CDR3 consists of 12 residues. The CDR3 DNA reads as TGTGCCAGCAGCAAAGAGAGGGAAAAACTGTTTTTT. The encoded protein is CASSKEREKLFF.

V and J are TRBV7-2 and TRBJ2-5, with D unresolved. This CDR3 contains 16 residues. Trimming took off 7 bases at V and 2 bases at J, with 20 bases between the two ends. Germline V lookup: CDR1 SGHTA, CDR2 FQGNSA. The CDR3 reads CASTKLVGTTQETQYF. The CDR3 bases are TGTGCCAGCACCAAACTGGTGGGAACGACTCAAGAGACCCAGTACTTC.

The CDR3 protein is CASSSTLNTEAFF. The CDR3 bases are TGTGCCAGTAGTTCCACACTTAACACTGAAGCTTTCTTT. This chain uses TRBV19 with TRBJ1-1; D uncertain. Trimming took 5 bases from V and 2 from J, leaving 9 bases between them. Germline V gives CDR1 LNHDA, CDR2 SQIVND (reference sequence). This CDR3 has 13 residues.

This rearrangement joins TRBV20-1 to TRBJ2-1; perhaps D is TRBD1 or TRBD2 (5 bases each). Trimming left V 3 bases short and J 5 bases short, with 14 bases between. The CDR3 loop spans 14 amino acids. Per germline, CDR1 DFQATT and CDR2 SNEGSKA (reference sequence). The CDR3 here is CSASPGPDHNEQFF. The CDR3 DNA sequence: TGCAGTGCTAGTCCGGGGCCTGATCACAATGAGCAGTTCTTC.

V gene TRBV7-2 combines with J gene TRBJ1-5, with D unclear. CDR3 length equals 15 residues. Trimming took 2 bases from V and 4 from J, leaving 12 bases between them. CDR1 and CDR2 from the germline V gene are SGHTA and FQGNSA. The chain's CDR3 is CASSLSSHENQPQHF. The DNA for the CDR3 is TGTGCCAGCAGCTTATCCAGCCATGAGAATCAGCCCCAGCATTTT. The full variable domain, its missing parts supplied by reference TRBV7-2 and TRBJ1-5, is GAGVSQSPSNKVTEKGKDVELRCDPISGHTALYWYRQSLGQGLEFLIYFQGNSAPDKSGLPSDRFSAERTGGSVSTLTIQRTQQEDSAVYLCASSLSSHENQPQHFGDGTRLSIL.

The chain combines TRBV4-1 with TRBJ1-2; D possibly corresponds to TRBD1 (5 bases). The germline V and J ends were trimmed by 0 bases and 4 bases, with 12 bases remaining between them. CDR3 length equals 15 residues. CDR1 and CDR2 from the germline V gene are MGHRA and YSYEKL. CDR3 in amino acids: CASSQEVSGFYGYTF. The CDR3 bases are TGCGCCAGCAGCCAAGAGGTTTCAGGGTTCTATGGCTACACCTTC.

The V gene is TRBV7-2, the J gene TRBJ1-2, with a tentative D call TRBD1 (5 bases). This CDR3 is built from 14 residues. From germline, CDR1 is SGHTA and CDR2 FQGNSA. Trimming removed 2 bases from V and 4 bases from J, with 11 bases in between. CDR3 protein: CASSLHNGGYGYTF. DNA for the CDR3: TGTGCCAGCAGCTTACACAACGGGGGCTATGGCTACACCTTC.

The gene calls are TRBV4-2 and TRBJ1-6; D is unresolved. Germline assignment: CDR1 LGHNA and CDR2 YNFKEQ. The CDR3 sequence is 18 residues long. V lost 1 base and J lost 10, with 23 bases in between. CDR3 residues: CASSQVSGRVAGKSPLHF. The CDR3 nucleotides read TGTGCCAGCAGCCAAGTTTCTGGTCGGGTGGCGGGGAAATCACCCCTCCACTTT.

This CDR3 is CASSLGSLVGYTF. CDR3 DNA: TGTGCCAGCAGCCTCGGGTCTCTGGTGGGCTACACCTTC. This sequence joins TRBV6-5 and TRBJ1-2; the D is unclear. With 6 bases removed from V and 8 bases from J, the gap between germline ends came to 16 bases. Germline V gene sequence: CDR1 MNHEY, CDR2 SVGAGI. CDR3 length: 13 amino acids.

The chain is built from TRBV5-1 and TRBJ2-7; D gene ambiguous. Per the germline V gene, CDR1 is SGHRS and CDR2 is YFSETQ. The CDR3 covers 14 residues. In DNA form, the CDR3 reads TGCGCATCATCCTACGGGCCTAGCTCCTACGAGCAGTACTTC. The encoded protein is CASSYGPSSYEQYF.

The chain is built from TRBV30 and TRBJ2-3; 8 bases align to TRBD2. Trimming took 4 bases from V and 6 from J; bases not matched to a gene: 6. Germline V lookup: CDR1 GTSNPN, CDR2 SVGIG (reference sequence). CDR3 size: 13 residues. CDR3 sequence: CAWMRGGPDTQYF. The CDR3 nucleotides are TGTGCCTGGATGCGCGGGGGGCCGGATACGCAGTATTTT. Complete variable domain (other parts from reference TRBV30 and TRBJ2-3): SQTIHQWPATLVQPVGSPLSLECTVEGTSNPNLYWYRQAAGRGLQLLFYSVGIGQISSEVPQNLSASRPQDRQFILSSKKLLLSDSGFYLCAWMRGGPDTQYFGPGTRLTVL.

The CDR3 sequence: CASSTSGAAEKLFF. In DNA, the CDR3 is TGTGCCAGTAGTACCTCAGGGGCGGCTGAAAAACTGTTTTTT. The chain combines TRBV19 with TRBJ1-4, with TRBD1 as a possible D gene (6 bases). The CDR3 spans 14 residues. Trimming pared 4 bases from V and 7 bases from J, leaving 13 bases between. CDR1 and CDR2 from the germline V gene are LNHDA and SQIVND (reference sequence).

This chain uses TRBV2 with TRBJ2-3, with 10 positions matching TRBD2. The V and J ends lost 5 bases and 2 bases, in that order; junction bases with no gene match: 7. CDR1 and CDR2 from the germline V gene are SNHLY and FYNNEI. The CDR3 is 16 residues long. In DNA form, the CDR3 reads TGTGCCAGCAGTACCGAGCGGGGGGGCCTCACAGATACGCAGTATTTT. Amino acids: CASSTERGGLTDTQYF. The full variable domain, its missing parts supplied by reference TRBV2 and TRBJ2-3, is EPEVTQTPSHQVTQMGQEVILRCVPISNHLYFYWYRQILGQKVEFLVSFYNNEISEKSEIFDDQFSVERPDGSNFTLKIRSTKLEDSAMYFCASSTERGGLTDTQYFGPGTRLTVL.

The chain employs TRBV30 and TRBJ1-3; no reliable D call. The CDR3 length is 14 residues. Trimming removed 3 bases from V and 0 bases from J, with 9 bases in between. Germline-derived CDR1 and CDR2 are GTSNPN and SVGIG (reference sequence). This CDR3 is CAWSSTSSGNTIYF. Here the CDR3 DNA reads TGTGCCTGGAGCAGTACGTCCTCTGGAAACACCATATATTTT. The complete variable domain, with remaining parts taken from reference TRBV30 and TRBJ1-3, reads SQTIHQWPATLVQPVGSPLSLECTVEGTSNPNLYWYRQAAGRGLQLLFYSVGIGQISSEVPQNLSASRPQDRQFILSSKKLLLSDSGFYLCAWSSTSSGNTIYFGEGSWLTVV.

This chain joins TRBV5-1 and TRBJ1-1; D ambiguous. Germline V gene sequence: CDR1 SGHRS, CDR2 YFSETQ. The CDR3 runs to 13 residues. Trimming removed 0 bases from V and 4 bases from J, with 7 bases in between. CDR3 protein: CASSLEGSTEAFF. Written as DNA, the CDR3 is TGCGCCAGCAGCTTGGAAGGGTCCACTGAAGCTTTCTTT.

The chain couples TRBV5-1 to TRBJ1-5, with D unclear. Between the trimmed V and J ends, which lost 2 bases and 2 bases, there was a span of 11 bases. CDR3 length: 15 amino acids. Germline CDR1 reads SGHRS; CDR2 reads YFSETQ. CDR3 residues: CASSFNPGGNQPQHF. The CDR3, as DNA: TGCGCCAGCAGCTTTAACCCGGGCGGCAATCAGCCCCAGCATTTT.

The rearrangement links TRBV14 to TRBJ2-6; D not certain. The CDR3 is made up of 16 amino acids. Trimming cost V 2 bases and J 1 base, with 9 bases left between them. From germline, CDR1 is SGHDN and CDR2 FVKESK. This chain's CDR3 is CASSQHIRSGANVLTF. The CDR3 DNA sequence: TGTGCCAGCAGCCAACATATTCGTTCTGGGGCCAACGTCCTGACTTTC.

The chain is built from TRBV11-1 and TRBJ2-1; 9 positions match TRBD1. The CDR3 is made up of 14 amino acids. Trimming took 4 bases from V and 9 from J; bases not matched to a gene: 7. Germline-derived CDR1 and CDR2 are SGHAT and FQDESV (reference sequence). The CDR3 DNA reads TGTGCCAGCAGCTACGAACAGGGGGCCGGTGAGCAGTTCTTC. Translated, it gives CASSYEQGAGEQFF.

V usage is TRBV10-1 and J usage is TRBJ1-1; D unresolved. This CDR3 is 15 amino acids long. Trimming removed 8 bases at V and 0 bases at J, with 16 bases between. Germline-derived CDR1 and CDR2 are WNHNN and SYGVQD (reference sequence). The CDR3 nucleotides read TGCGCCAGCCTTTTTCTCCGGGTAATGAACACTGAAGCTTTCTTT. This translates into CASLFLRVMNTEAFF.